The clone carrying this TCR beta chain was observed a single time. Patients at the Seattle site were enrolled during active infection and followed longitudinally. The data were taken from a study of blood T cell repertoires in COVID-19. On the study more broadly: T cells, B-cell-depleted T cells, or PBMCs supplied cDNA or gDNA.

Trimming at V came to 1 base and at J to 4 bases, leaving 6 bases not matched to a gene. Germline values: CDR1 LNHDA, CDR2 SQIVND (reference sequence). This CDR3 comprises 16 residues. Per the original methods: The authors estimated nucleated cell counts from reference gene primer amplification. Profiling relied on immunoSEQ multiplex PCR, and the TCRdb table lists in-frame clones only, not all of them. D and trimming come from the DNA, and the V and J calls and clone size come from that table. Of about 200,000 clones in the sample, around four fifths were seen once. The J gene is TRBJ2-3, the V gene TRBV19, with 9 bases identical to TRBD1. The TCR was taken from a man in his sixties with COVID-19, enrolled during active disease. Material for sequencing was peripheral blood. This CDR3 reads CASSIGGTGSADTQYF. In nucleotides, the CDR3 is TGTGCCAGTAGTATAGGGGGGACAGGGTCCGCAGATACGCAGTATTTT.